Listed below are T cell receptor beta chains from one sample, sequenced in a study of radiation and T cells in renal cell carcinoma. Clones were sequenced by immunoSEQ multiplex PCR, and TCRdb holds only the in-frame ones, with some missing. The table shows approximately 90,000 clones, with around four fifths occurring only once. Specimen: blood, collected from a patient whose treatment included radiotherapy and nephrectomy. The receptors stem from a man between 45 and 60 years old with renal cell carcinoma. Both conserved end residues are part of each CDR3. Each record gives: J gene, D gene, V gene, clone size, CDR3 protein, CDR3 DNA. The D gene is left open where the match is weak. The listing skips clone size in some rows; elsewhere it reads once, few, many or a size class.

J: TRBJ2-3; D: NA; V: TRBV29-1; size: NA; CDR3: CSVEQGRDSTDTQYF; DNA: TGCAGCGTTGAGCAGGGTCGGGATAGCACAGATACGCAGTATTTT
J: TRBJ1-1; D: TRBD1; V: TRBV5-4; size: once; CDR3: CASSIQGGSTEAFF; DNA: TGTGCCAGCAGCATACAGGGGGGGAGCACTGAAGCTTTCTTT
J: TRBJ1-4; D: NA; V: TRBV19; size: NA; CDR3: CASSSIAANEKLFF; DNA: TGTGCCAGTAGTAGTATAGCGGCCAATGAAAAACTGTTTTTT
J: TRBJ2-5; D: TRBD2; V: TRBV5-1; size: NA; CDR3: CASSITGTSESETQYF; DNA: TGCGCCAGCAGCATCACCGGGACTAGCGAATCGGAGACCCAGTACTTC
J: TRBJ2-5; D: NA; V: TRBV5-6; size: NA; CDR3: CASSLAPSLETQYF; DNA: TGTGCCAGCAGCTTGGCCCCCAGCTTAGAGACCCAGTACTTC
J: TRBJ2-2; D: TRBD2; V: TRBV6-6; size: NA; CDR3: CASSSDSGLGPGELFF; DNA: TGTGCCAGCAGTTCCGATAGCGGGTTAGGCCCCGGGGAGCTGTTTTTT
J: TRBJ2-1; D: TRBD1; V: TRBV5-1; size: NA; CDR3: CASAPGTGGYEQFF; DNA: TGCGCCAGCGCGCCCGGGACAGGGGGGTATGAGCAGTTCTTC
J: TRBJ1-1; D: NA; V: TRBV5-4; size: NA; CDR3: CAGRKGQLNTEAFF; DNA: TGTGCCGGTCGAAAAGGACAGTTGAACACTGAAGCTTTCTTT
J: TRBJ2-7; D: NA; V: TRBV5-6; size: NA; CDR3: CASSPGTLGEQYF; DNA: TGTGCCAGCAGCCCCGGGACCCTGGGAGAGCAGTACTTC
J: TRBJ1-2; D: TRBD1; V: TRBV27; size: NA; CDR3: CASSLRDRGRNGYTF; DNA: TGTGCCAGCAGTTTACGAGACAGGGGAAGGAATGGCTACACCTTC
J: TRBJ2-3; D: NA; V: TRBV5-1; size: NA; CDR3: CASSLDPGAPRADTQYF; DNA: TGCGCCAGCAGCTTGGACCCGGGGGCCCCTAGGGCAGATACGCAGTATTTT
J: TRBJ1-4; D: NA; V: TRBV2; size: NA; CDR3: CASRPSGEEKLFF; DNA: TGTGCCAGCCGGCCGTCGGGAGAAGAAAAACTGTTTTTT
J: TRBJ2-7; D: TRBD1; V: TRBV5-1; size: NA; CDR3: CASSWGTGGNYEQYF; DNA: TGCGCCAGCAGCTGGGGTACAGGGGGAAATTACGAGCAGTACTTC
J: TRBJ1-1; D: TRBD1; V: TRBV6-6; size: few; CDR3: CASRKTGVDTEAFF; DNA: TGTGCCAGCAGGAAAACAGGGGTGGACACTGAAGCTTTCTTT
J: TRBJ2-5; D: TRBD1; V: TRBV7-7; size: NA; CDR3: CASSLGGQGSQETQYF; DNA: TGTGCTAGCAGCTTAGGGGGACAGGGGAGCCAAGAGACCCAGTACTTC
J: TRBJ1-5; D: NA; V: TRBV21-1; size: once; CDR3: CASSKLPREGFNQPQHF; DNA: TGTGCCAGCAGCAAACTCCCCAGGGAGGGCTTCAATCAGCCCCAGCATTTT
J: TRBJ2-7; D: TRBD2; V: TRBV25-1; size: NA; CDR3: CASSEYSSGRYEQYF; DNA: TGTGCCAGCAGTGAATATAGTAGCGGGAGATACGAGCAGTACTTC
J: TRBJ2-2; D: NA; V: TRBV10-3; size: NA; CDR3: CAITGGGELFF; DNA: TGTGCCATCACCGGAGGGGGGGAGCTGTTTTTT
J: TRBJ1-4; D: NA; V: TRBV7-6; size: NA; CDR3: CASSFLPSQTEKLFF; DNA: TGTGCCAGCAGCTTCTTGCCATCGCAGACCGAAAAACTGTTTTTT
J: TRBJ2-1; D: NA; V: TRBV14; size: few; CDR3: CASSQDRDRWSSYNEQFF; DNA: TGTGCCAGCAGCCAAGATCGGGACCGCTGGAGCTCCTACAATGAGCAGTTCTTC
J: TRBJ1-2; D: NA; V: TRBV10-3; size: NA; CDR3: CAISEGTAKSYGYTF; DNA: TGTGCCATTTCAGAAGGGACCGCAAAGTCTTATGGCTACACCTTC
J: TRBJ2-7; D: NA; V: TRBV7-9; size: NA; CDR3: CASSFLTGEQYF; DNA: TGTGCCAGCAGCTTTCTAACAGGCGAGCAGTACTTC
J: TRBJ1-1; D: NA; V: TRBV7-3; size: NA; CDR3: CASSLPGDTEAFF; DNA: TGTGCCAGCAGCCTCCCGGGGGACACTGAAGCTTTCTTT
J: TRBJ2-3; D: NA; V: TRBV4-1; size: once; CDR3: CASSQDQDTQYF; DNA: TGCGCCAGCAGCCAAGATCAAGATACGCAGTATTTT